The 8 T cell receptor beta chains below all came from one sample that was sequenced in a study of blood T cell repertoires in COVID-19. The data were produced by immunoSEQ multiplex PCR, yet TCRdb's version contains in-frame clones alone and is incomplete. The sample includes a few hundred thousand clones, 89% of them seen just once. Material for sequencing was PBMCs or T cells enriched from blood (not recorded which). These receptors were collected from a woman in her thirties or forties who had recovered from COVID-19.

V is TRBV30 and J is TRBJ2-5; 15 bases align to TRBD2. Looked up from germline, CDR1 is GTSNPN and CDR2 is SVGIG (reference sequence). This CDR3 contains 16 residues. The junction had 9 bases not matched to a gene; V was cut back by 5 bases and J by 5 bases. As DNA, the CDR3 is TGTGCCTGGGACCGGACTAGCGGGGGGGCCGGGGAGACCCAGTACTTC. It codes for CAWDRTSGGAGETQYF.

The gene calls are TRBV18 and TRBJ1-5; weak D call: TRBD1 (5 bases). Trimming removed 3 bases at V and 7 bases at J, with 10 bases between. Germline lookup yields CDR1 KGHSH and CDR2 LQKENI. This CDR3 has 13 residues. CDR3 protein: CASSPIREQPQHF. CDR3 DNA: TGTGCCAGCTCACCCATCAGGGAACAGCCCCAGCATTTT.

The chain joins TRBV3-1 (or the pseudogene TRBV3-2) to TRBJ2-1; no clear D. V gave up 0 bases and J gave up 3 bases, with 18 bases separating them. The CDR3 totals 18 residues. CDR1 is LGHDT and CDR2 is YNNKEL in the germline V gene (reference sequence). The CDR3 sequence: CASSQDPVRIIRYNEQFF. The DNA for the CDR3 is TGTGCCAGCAGCCAAGATCCGGTGCGGATCATACGCTACAATGAGCAGTTCTTC.

The V gene is TRBV19, the J gene TRBJ2-1; no reliable D call. The CDR3 runs to 12 residues. The germline V gene encodes CDR1 LNHDA and CDR2 SQIVND (reference sequence). Trimming took 3 bases from V and 6 from J, leaving 6 bases between them. The CDR3: CASSIVGNEQFF. DNA of the CDR3: TGTGCCAGTAGTATTGTCGGCAATGAGCAGTTCTTC.

The V gene is TRBV29-1, the J gene TRBJ1-2; D remains unclear. Trimming removed 2 bases at V and 10 bases at J, with 8 bases between. Germline loops: CDR1 SQVTM, CDR2 ANQGSEA. There are 10 residues in the CDR3. The CDR3 is CSVEIQSYTF. The CDR3 nucleotides read TGCAGCGTTGAAATACAGTCCTACACCTTC.

The gene calls are TRBV6-5 and TRBJ2-1; possibly TRBD2 for D (5 bases). CDR1 and CDR2 from the germline V gene are MNHEY and SVGAGI. The CDR3 is 13 residues long. The V and J ends lost 8 bases and 7 bases respectively, with 15 bases between them. The CDR3 loop is CASSPGSGNEQFF. The CDR3 bases are TGTGCCAGCTCCCCGGGGTCGGGGAATGAGCAGTTCTTC.

The V gene is TRBV2, the J gene TRBJ2-7; weak D call: TRBD1 (7 bases). Trimming shortened V by 6 bases and J by 3 bases, and 27 bases separated the two germline ends. CDR1 is SNHLY, CDR2 FYNNEI, per germline. The CDR3 has 18 residues. CDR3 DNA: TGTGCCAGCAGGCCGGGGACAGTCCAAAGAGGAGGGCTCTACGAGCAGTACTTC. It encodes CASRPGTVQRGGLYEQYF.

The chain recombines TRBV6-2 or TRBV6-3 with TRBJ2-3; a weak D match, TRBD1 (6 bases). Germline V gene lookup returns CDR1 MNHEY and CDR2 SVGEGT. With 5 bases removed from V and 2 bases from J, the gap between germline ends came to 17 bases. The CDR3 consists of 16 residues. The DNA of the CDR3 is TGTGCCAGCAGTCGTAAGGGGGTCAGGGCCACAGATACGCAGTATTTT. It encodes CASSRKGVRATDTQYF.